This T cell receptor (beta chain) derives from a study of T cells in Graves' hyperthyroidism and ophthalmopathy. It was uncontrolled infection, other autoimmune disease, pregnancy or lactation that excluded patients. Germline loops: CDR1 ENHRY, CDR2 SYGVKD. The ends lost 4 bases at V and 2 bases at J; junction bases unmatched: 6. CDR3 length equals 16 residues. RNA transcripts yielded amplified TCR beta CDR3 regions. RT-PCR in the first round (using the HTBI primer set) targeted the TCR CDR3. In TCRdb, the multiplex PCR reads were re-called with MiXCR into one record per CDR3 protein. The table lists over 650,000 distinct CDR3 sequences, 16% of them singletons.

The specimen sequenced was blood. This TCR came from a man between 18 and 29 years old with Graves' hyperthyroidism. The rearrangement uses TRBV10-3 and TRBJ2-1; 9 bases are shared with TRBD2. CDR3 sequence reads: CAISGGAGGPYNEQFF. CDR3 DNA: TGTGCCATCAGTGGAGGGGCGGGAGGGCCCTACAATGAGCAGTTCTTC.